Listed below are T cell receptor beta chains from one sample, sequenced in a study of beta chain features in type 1 diabetes. Repertoires were generated with immunoSEQ multiplex PCR, while TCRdb's copy carries only in-frame clones and drops some. Of more than 350,000 clones listed, roughly 10% are singletons. The material sequenced was naive CD4+ T cells from blood. These receptor sequences come from a young woman in good health. The CDR3 runs from the conserved cysteine through the conserved F or W. D genes are given only for firm matches. Clone size, where shown, is once, few, many, or a class for clones that have expanded.

>TRBD2|TRBJ2-1|TRBV7-9|14|few
TGTGCCAGCAGCTTAGGGGGGACTAGCTTCAAGCAGTTCTTC
CASSLGGTSFKQFF
>-|TRBJ2-1|TRBV7-8|14|few
TGTGCCAGCAGCACCCTCCGACATGCAAGGCGTTGGCTCTTC
CASSTLRHARRWLF
>-|TRBJ2-5|TRBV7-9|14|few
TGTGCCAGCAGCCCGAGGATCAGGGACGAGACCCAGTACTTC
CASSPRIRDETQYF
>TRBD1|TRBJ2-4|TRBV23-1|18|few
TGCGCCAGCAGTCAATCTTTTCCCGACAGGGCCGGTCCAAACATTCAGTACTTC
CASSQSFPDRAGPNIQYF
>TRBD2|TRBJ2-5|TRBV7-2|17|-
TGTGCCAGCAGCGCGGGACTAGCGGGAGGCGCCAGGGTGTCCCAGTACTTC
CASSAGLAGGARVSQYF
>TRBD1|TRBJ2-1|TRBV7-9|17|few
TGTGCCAGCAGCTTAGGATCCCGGGACAGGGCAAACAATGAGCAGTTCTTC
CASSLGSRDRANNEQFF
>-|TRBJ2-3|TRBV15|15|-
TGTGCCACCAGCAGAGTTATGAGGGGCCTAGATACGCAGTATTTT
CATSRVMRGLDTQYF
>-|TRBJ2-1|TRBV7-2|15|once
TGTGCCAGCAGCTTAGACGGGGCTAATTACAATGAGCAGTTCTTC
CASSLDGANYNEQFF
>-|TRBJ1-6|TRBV4-1|18|-
TGCGCCAGCAGCCAAGCCCGCCGGGTGCCGGGAGATAATTCACCCCTCCACTTT
CASSQARRVPGDNSPLHF
>TRBD1|TRBJ2-5|TRBV28|15|few
TGTGCCAGCAGTCCCGGACAGGGGCTTCGAGAGACCCAGTACTTC
CASSPGQGLRETQYF
>-|TRBJ2-1|TRBV4-1|14|few
TGCGCCAGCAGCCAAGTCTCAGGGTACAATGAGCAGTTCTTC
CASSQVSGYNEQFF
>TRBD1|TRBJ1-4|TRBV29-1|13|few
TGCAGCGTTCCCGGGACAGAGAATGAAAAACTGTTTTTT
CSVPGTENEKLFF
>TRBD2|TRBJ2-5|TRBV4-1|17|-
TGCGCCAGCAGCCAAGATAGGCTAGCGGGGGCCCAAGAGACCCAGTACTTC
CASSQDRLAGAQETQYF
>-|TRBJ2-1|TRBV9|16|few
TGTGCCAGCAGCGTTCTTGTCGGGAGCTCCTACAATGAGCAGTTCTTC
CASSVLVGSSYNEQFF
>TRBD1|TRBJ2-5|TRBV18|14|-
TGTGCCAGCTCACAGGTGACAGGGGAGGAGACCCAGTACTTC
CASSQVTGEETQYF
>-|TRBJ1-3|TRBV7-2|15|few
TGTGCCAGCAGCTTAGGGACTACCTCTGGAAACACCATATATTTT
CASSLGTTSGNTIYF
>-|TRBJ2-5|TRBV9|14|few
TGTGCCAGCAGCGTAGGACTAGTTGTTGAGACCCAGTACTTC
CASSVGLVVETQYF
>-|TRBJ1-1|TRBV2|13|-
TGTGCCAGCGAAGTGTTGGTGAACACTGAAGCTTTCTTT
CASEVLVNTEAFF
>-|TRBJ2-1|TRBV9|16|-
TGTGCCAGCAGCGTACTTGGTCAGGGGAGTTACAATGAGCAGTTCTTC
CASSVLGQGSYNEQFF
>-|TRBJ2-6|TRBV9|15|-
TGTGCCAGCAGCGTAGAGGGCTCTGGGGCCAACGTCCTGACTTTC
CASSVEGSGANVLTF
>-|TRBJ2-5|TRBV29-1|11|few
-
CSVATGTAEYF
>TRBD1|TRBJ2-4|TRBV7-2|15|-
TGTGCCAGCAGCTCCAGCCGGGACAGCAAAAACATTCAGTACTTC
CASSSSRDSKNIQYF
>-|TRBJ1-1|TRBV5-1|15|-
TGCGCCAGCAGCTGGGCGGGAGGGTTAAACACTGAAGCTTTCTTT
CASSWAGGLNTEAFF
>-|TRBJ1-2|TRBV15|15|few
TGTGCCACCAGCAGAGTATCGGGGATTAACTATGGCTACACCTTC
CATSRVSGINYGYTF
>-|TRBJ2-7|TRBV7-3|14|few
TGTGCCAGCAGCTTGTGGGGTACAGACTACGAGCAGTACTTC
CASSLWGTDYEQYF
>-|TRBJ2-5|TRBV9|14|-
TGTGCCAGCAGCGTAGAGTCCGGGGTGGAGACCCAGTACTTC
CASSVESGVETQYF
>-|TRBJ1-1|TRBV9|13|few
TGTGCCAGCAGCCGAAGAGGTGACACTGAAGCTTTCTTT
CASSRRGDTEAFF
>TRBD1|TRBJ1-1|TRBV7-9|15|-
TGTGCCAGCAGTCGAGGGACAGCCATGAACACTGAAGCTTTCTTT
CASSRGTAMNTEAFF
>-|TRBJ2-5|TRBV5-4|16|few
TGTGCCAGCAGCCGCTCTCGGGGAGGAGGGAAAGAGACCCAGTACTTC
CASSRSRGGGKETQYF
>TRBD1|TRBJ2-7|TRBV7-9|14|-
TGTGCCAGCAGCTTACGACAGGGGATTGACGAGCAGTACTTC
CASSLRQGIDEQYF
>-|TRBJ2-2|TRBV25-1|16|-
TGTGCCAGCAGTGAATCCCGGACAGCCTCCACCGGGGAGCTGTTTTTT
CASSESRTASTGELFF
>TRBD1|TRBJ1-2|TRBV29-1|14|-
TGCAGCGCCAGACAACAGGTCCAGGGGGCTGGCTACACCTTC
CSARQQVQGAGYTF
>TRBD1|TRBJ1-1|TRBV7-2|15|-
TGTGCCAGCAGCCCGGTTAGACAGGGAACATCTGAAGCTTTCTTT
CASSPVRQGTSEAFF
>-|TRBJ1-2|TRBV4-2|15|-
TGTGCCAGCAGCCAAGATCGAGTTTACTCCTATGGCTACACCTTC
CASSQDRVYSYGYTF
>-|TRBJ1-2|TRBV29-1|15|-
TGCAGCGTTGAAGAAGGTACCGGGAACAGCTATGGCTACACCTTC
CSVEEGTGNSYGYTF
>-|TRBJ2-3|TRBV18|12|few
TGTGCCAGCTCAGTTTACGGAGATACGCAGTATTTT
CASSVYGDTQYF
>TRBD1|TRBJ2-3|TRBV27|12|-
TGTGCCAGCAGGGGACAGGGCAATACGCAGTATTTT
CASRGQGNTQYF
>-|TRBJ1-4|TRBV18|15|few
TGTGCCAGCTCACTGTCCCGGGGAGGTAATGAAAAACTGTTTTTT
CASSLSRGGNEKLFF
>TRBD2|TRBJ2-1|TRBV4-1|16|-
TGCGCCAGCAGTCAACTAGCGGGAGTCGGCTACAATGAGCAGTTCTTC
CASSQLAGVGYNEQFF
>-|TRBJ2-4|TRBV7-9|15|few
TGTGCCAGCAGCTCCGAGGCCCGGTGGGAAAACATTCAGTACTTC
CASSSEARWENIQYF
>TRBD2|TRBJ2-1|TRBV25-1|15|few
TGTGCCAGCGGCTCCGGGGGGGCATTCGCCGATGAGCAGTTCTTC
CASGSGGAFADEQFF
>TRBD1|TRBJ1-2|TRBV4-3|13|-
TGCGCCAGCAGCCCGCGGACAGGGGTTGGCTACACCTTC
CASSPRTGVGYTF
>-|TRBJ2-6|TRBV9|15|few
TGTGCCAGCAGCGTAGTTAGCTCTGGGGCCAACGTCCTGACTTTC
CASSVVSSGANVLTF
>-|TRBJ1-1|TRBV29-1|9|many
TGCAGCGTTATCCCTGAAGCTTTCTTT
CSVIPEAFF
>-|TRBJ1-1|TRBV5-1|14|-
TGCGCCAGCAGCTTGGATGCCAGCTTGACTGAAGCTTTCTTT
CASSLDASLTEAFF
>TRBD2|TRBJ2-1|TRBV30|16|few
TGTGCCTGGAGTCTCCTGACTAGCGGGAGATTCTATGAGCAGTTCTTC
CAWSLLTSGRFYEQFF
>-|TRBJ1-1|TRBV7-9|14|few
TGTGCCAGCAGCTTAGCACCGGTGAACACTGAAGCTTTCTTT
CASSLAPVNTEAFF
>-|TRBJ2-5|TRBV15|17|few
TGTGCCACCAGCCGGGGGCGGGGCGGGAGACTCCAAGAGACCCAGTACTTC
CATSRGRGGRLQETQYF
>-|TRBJ2-1|TRBV12-5|11|-
TGTGCTAGTGGTTTGGCCAGTGAGCAGTTCTTC
CASGLASEQFF
>-|TRBJ2-1|TRBV7-8|15|-
TGTGCCAGCAGCTTCAGGGGGACTAGTGTGAATGAGCAGTTCTTC
CASSFRGTSVNEQFF